This entry lists 22 T cell receptor beta chains sequenced from one sample in a study of graft-versus-host responses after intestinal transplantation. Repertoires were generated with immunoSEQ multiplex PCR, while TCRdb's copy carries only in-frame clones and drops some. The sample lists about 29,000 clones; 87% were seen once. Sequencing used PBMCs, obtained around 460 days after intestinal transplantation. These receptor sequences come from a human patient who received an intestinal transplant, so some T cells may come from the graft donor.

This clone showed up just once. The V call is TRBV4-3, the J call TRBJ1-5, with 8 bases fitting TRBD1. Germline assignment: CDR1 LGHNA and CDR2 YSLEER. Losses at the gene ends were 0 bases for V and 4 bases for J; bases not matched to a gene: 5. The CDR3 has 16 residues. The DNA of the CDR3 is TGCGCCAGCAGCCAAGATATCGGACAGGGAAATCAGCCCCAGCATTTT. As protein: CASSQDIGQGNQPQHF.

The gene calls are TRBV30 and TRBJ1-4; weak D call: TRBD1 (6 bases). Germline CDR1 is GTSNPN and CDR2 is SVGIG (reference sequence). CDR3 size: 11 residues. The ends were cut back, 2 bases at V and 8 bases at J, with 6 bases in the middle. The CDR3 nucleotides read TGTGCCTGGAGTCAGGGGGAAAAACTGTTTTTT. This translates into CAWSQGEKLFF.

CDR3 in amino acids: CASSIDGSSYNSPLHF. The CDR3 region has the DNA TGTGCCAGTAGTATTGATGGGAGCTCCTATAATTCACCCCTCCACTTT. This rearrangement joins TRBV19 to TRBJ1-6, with D unclear. CDR1 is LNHDA, CDR2 SQIVND, per germline (reference sequence). The ends were cut back, 3 bases at V and 0 bases at J, with 9 bases in the middle. The length of the CDR3 is 16 residues. The full variable domain, in which reference TRBV19 and TRBJ1-6 provide the parts outside the CDR3, is DGGITQSPKYLFRKEGQNVTLSCEQNLNHDAMYWYRQDPGQGLRLIYYSQIVNDFQKGDIAEGYSVSREKKESFPLTVTSAQKNPTAFYLCASSIDGSSYNSPLHFGNGTRLTVT.

The chain is built from TRBV11-1 and TRBJ2-4, with 9 bases fitting TRBD1. CDR3 size: 15 residues. V shed 4 bases and J 4 bases; nucleotides not matched to a gene: 5. Germline CDR1 reads SGHAT; CDR2 reads FQDESV (reference sequence). The CDR3 sequence: CASSSPGTGKNIQYF. The CDR3 nucleotides are TGTGCCAGCAGCTCTCCCGGGACAGGGAAAAACATTCAGTACTTC.

The V call is TRBV2, the J call TRBJ2-7, with 7 bases that match TRBD2. The CDR3 covers 12 residues. Losses at the gene ends were 6 bases for V and 5 bases for J; bases not matched to a gene: 4. Germline V CDR1 and CDR2: SNHLY, FYNNEI. The CDR3, as DNA: TGTGCCAGCAGGGGGGACTATGACGAGCAGTACTTC. Residues: CASRGDYDEQYF.

The rearrangement uses TRBV5-5 and TRBJ2-1, with D perhaps TRBD1 (5 bases). The length of the CDR3 is 14 residues. Germline V lookup: CDR1 SGHKS, CDR2 YYEKEE (reference sequence). Trimming stripped 1 base from V and 7 bases from J, with 12 bases between. DNA for the CDR3: TGTGCCAGCAGCTTGTGGGCAGGGATAAATGAGCAGTTCTTC. Translating gives CASSLWAGINEQFF.

The rearrangement joins TRBV7-9 to TRBJ1-2; possibly TRBD1 for D (5 bases). CDR3 length: 14 residues. The V and J ends lost 2 bases and 8 bases respectively, with 15 bases between them. Germline V gene sequence: CDR1 SEHNR, CDR2 FQNEAQ (reference sequence). The CDR3 region is CASSLQKGIVGYTF. The CDR3 DNA reads TGTGCCAGCAGCTTACAGAAGGGGATAGTGGGCTACACCTTC.

The CDR3 DNA is TGTGCCAGCAGTTTGACCTTCGGGACTCCGTTCAATGAGCAGTTCTTC. It specifies CASSLTFGTPFNEQFF. The rearrangement uses TRBV27 and TRBJ2-1; weak D call: TRBD2 (6 bases). CDR3 size: 16 residues. CDR1 is MNHEY, CDR2 SMNVEV, per germline (reference sequence). The ends were cut back, 3 bases at V and 6 bases at J, with 18 bases in the middle.

This chain uses TRBV19 with TRBJ2-3, with TRBD2 as a possible D gene (6 bases). CDR1 and CDR2 (germline): LNHDA, SQIVND (reference sequence). The CDR3 has 14 amino acids. Written as DNA, the CDR3 is TGTATATTGACCGGGACTCACTGCACAGATACGCAGTATTTT. As protein: CILTGTHCTDTQYF.

The chain employs TRBV5-1 and TRBJ2-7; D unclear. Between the trimmed V and J ends, which lost 0 bases and 2 bases, there was a span of 6 bases. Germline CDR1 and CDR2: SGHRS and YFSETQ. The CDR3 length is 13 residues. CDR3 in DNA: TGCGCCAGCAGCTTGGGCCCGGCCTACGAGCAGTACTTC. This gives the protein CASSLGPAYEQYF.

The V and J genes are TRBV5-1 and TRBJ2-3; D is undetermined. Per the germline V gene, CDR1 is SGHRS and CDR2 is YFSETQ. With 0 bases removed from V and 0 bases from J, the gap between germline ends came to 14 bases. The CDR3 is 17 residues long. CDR3 DNA sequence: TGCGCCAGCAGCTTGGAAGTCGGATCGACTAGCACAGATACGCAGTATTTT. Residues: CASSLEVGSTSTDTQYF.

This chain joins TRBV4-3 and TRBJ2-6; no clear D. The CDR3 spans 15 residues. Per the germline V gene, CDR1 is LGHNA and CDR2 is YSLEER. Trimming stripped 4 bases from V and 3 bases from J, with 10 bases between. In DNA form, the CDR3 reads TGCGCCAGCAGCCGAGACAAGGTTGGGGCCAACGTCCTGACTTTC. Its protein product is CASSRDKVGANVLTF.

This clone has more than one count but fewer than ten. The rearrangement links TRBV6-5 to TRBJ2-1; D is possibly TRBD1 (6 bases). Germline CDR1 MNHEY, CDR2 SVGAGI. The CDR3 is 14 amino acids. The germline V and J ends were trimmed by 4 bases and 3 bases, with 10 bases remaining between them. The CDR3 region is CASSSWTVYNEQFF. The CDR3 DNA sequence: TGTGCCAGCAGTTCCTGGACAGTCTACAATGAGCAGTTCTTC.

The chain employs TRBV27 and TRBJ1-1, with 9 bases matching TRBD1. Germline lookup yields CDR1 MNHEY and CDR2 SMNVEV (reference sequence). Germline trimming cut 2 bases from V and 4 bases from J; bases unmatched to any gene: 2. This CDR3 is 14 amino acids long. The CDR3 region is CASSLRDRVTEAFF. The CDR3 region has the DNA TGTGCCAGCAGTTTACGGGACAGGGTCACTGAAGCTTTCTTT.

This chain links TRBV6-1 with TRBJ2-5; D may be TRBD1 (6 bases). Trimming left V 10 bases short and J 5 bases short, with 20 bases between. CDR1 is MNHNS and CDR2 is SASEGT in the germline V gene. This CDR3 comprises 14 residues. This CDR3 is CAIGYAGAYETQYF. The CDR3 nucleotides read TGTGCCATAGGCTATGCAGGGGCGTACGAGACCCAGTACTTC.

The chain recombines TRBV6-6 with TRBJ1-3; no clear D. This CDR3 has 11 amino acids. Trimming cost V 7 bases and J 2 bases, with 3 bases left between them. Germline loops: CDR1 MNHNY, CDR2 SVGAGI (reference sequence). DNA of the CDR3: TGTGCCAGCAAAGCTGGAAACACCATATATTTT. Its translation is CASKAGNTIYF.

V gene TRBV7-2 combines with J gene TRBJ2-5, with D perhaps TRBD1 or TRBD2 (5 bases each). The J call may be mistaken, given a closer DNA end match to TRBJ2-7. The CDR3 has 15 amino acids. Germline CDR1 and CDR2: SGHTA and FQGNSA. The CDR3 bases are TGTGCCAGCAGCTCTCCGGGACGGTCTATCTACGAGCAGTACTTC. This codes for CASSSPGRSIYEQYF.

The rearrangement joins TRBV11-2 to TRBJ1-2; D remains ambiguous. CDR3 length equals 15 residues. Trimming pared 2 bases from V and 0 bases from J, leaving 10 bases between. Looked up from germline, CDR1 is SGHAT and CDR2 is FQNNGV. The CDR3 DNA reads TGTGCCAGCAGCTTAACCAGGTTAACTAACTATGGCTACACCTTC. It yields the protein CASSLTRLTNYGYTF.

This chain uses TRBV6-5 with TRBJ2-7; D is ambiguous. This CDR3 region has 11 residues. Germline CDR1 and CDR2: MNHEY and SVGAGI. Trimming stripped 5 bases from V and 1 base from J, with 3 bases between. The CDR3 here is CASSPSYEQYF. In DNA form, the CDR3 reads TGTGCCAGCAGTCCATCCTACGAGCAGTACTTC.

The CDR3 sequence: CASSPGHLNTEAFF. CDR3 sequence (DNA): TGTGCCAGCAGCCCGGGACACTTGAACACTGAAGCTTTCTTT. The chain has TRBV6-5 and TRBJ1-1; D may be TRBD1 (6 bases). Per the germline V gene, CDR1 is MNHEY and CDR2 is SVGAGI. V was cut by 6 bases and J by 0 bases, with 11 bases left in between. The CDR3 is 14 amino acids.

V gene TRBV6-1 combines with J gene TRBJ2-7, with 11 bases aligning to TRBD2. The CDR3 covers 15 residues. The V and J ends lost 4 bases and 3 bases, in that order; junction bases with no gene match: 5. Per the germline V gene, CDR1 is MNHNS and CDR2 is SASEGT. The CDR3 region has the DNA TGTGCCAGCAGTGGACTAGCGGGGATACTCTACGAGCAGTACTTC. Protein sequence: CASSGLAGILYEQYF.

The CDR3 DNA follows: TGTGCCAGCAGCATACCAGGGAATTCACCCCTCCACTTT. It translates to CASSIPGNSPLHF. This chain connects TRBV7-8 to TRBJ1-6, with D possibly matching TRBD1 (5 bases). Trimming stripped 5 bases from V and 7 bases from J, with 9 bases between. The CDR3 totals 13 residues. Per the germline V gene, CDR1 is SGHVS and CDR2 is FQNEAQ.